The TCR beta chain described here comes from a study of blood T cell repertoires in COVID-19. Study details: Samples taken during acute and convalescent COVID-19 were collected in the United States, Italy and Spain. PBMCs, B-cell-depleted T cells, or T cells were the source of the cDNA or gDNA that made up the material.

Sequencing was performed with immunoSEQ multiplex PCR; in TCRdb, only in-frame clones are kept and a portion is missing. The table shows about 95,000 clones, with about 89% occurring only once. The CDR3 has 15 residues. Germline CDR1 is SGHRS and CDR2 is YFSETQ. The junction had 6 bases not matched to a gene; V was cut back by 4 bases and J by 4 bases. The origin of this receptor is a human donor in a cohort sampled during active COVID-19. J is TRBJ2-1 and V is TRBV5-1, with 9 bases fitting TRBD2. Source material: peripheral blood. The CDR3 loop is CASSVSGGLYNEQFF. CDR3 nucleotides: TGCGCCAGCAGCGTTAGCGGGGGCCTATACAATGAGCAGTTCTTC.